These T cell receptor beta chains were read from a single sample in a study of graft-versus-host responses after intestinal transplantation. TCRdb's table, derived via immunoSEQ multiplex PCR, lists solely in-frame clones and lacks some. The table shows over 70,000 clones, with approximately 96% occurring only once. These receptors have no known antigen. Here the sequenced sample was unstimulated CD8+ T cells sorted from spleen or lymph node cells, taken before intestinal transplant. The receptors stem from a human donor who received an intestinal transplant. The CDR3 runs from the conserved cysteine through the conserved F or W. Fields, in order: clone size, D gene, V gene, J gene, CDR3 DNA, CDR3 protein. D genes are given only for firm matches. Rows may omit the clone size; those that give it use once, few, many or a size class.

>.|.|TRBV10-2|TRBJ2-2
TGCGCCAGCAGTGGGATTACCGGGGAGCTGTTTTTT
CASSGITGELFF
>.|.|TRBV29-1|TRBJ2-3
TGCAGCGGATCAGGGGCGGCTAGCACAGATACGCAGTATTTT
CSGSGAASTDTQYF
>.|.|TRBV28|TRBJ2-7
TGTGCCAGCAGTTTTGGCTACGAGCAGTACTTC
CASSFGYEQYF
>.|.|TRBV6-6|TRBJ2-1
TGTGCCAGCACCCACACGAGCGGTATCAATGAGCAGTTCTTC
CASTHTSGINEQFF
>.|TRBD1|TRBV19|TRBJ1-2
TGTGCCAGTAGTATGGGACAGGGTCGTGGAGGCTACACCTTC
CASSMGQGRGGYTF
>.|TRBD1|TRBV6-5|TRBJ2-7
TGTGCCAGCAGTTACTCGACAGGGTCGGGGGAGCAGTACTTC
CASSYSTGSGEQYF
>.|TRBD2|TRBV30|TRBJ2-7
TGTGCCTGGAGTGTGGGGGCGGGAGGGGATGAGCAGTACTTC
CAWSVGAGGDEQYF
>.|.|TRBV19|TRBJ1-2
TGTGCCAGTGCTAACAGGGAGAGCTACACCTTC
CASANRESYTF
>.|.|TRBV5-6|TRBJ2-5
TGTGCCAGCAGCTTTACGGAGACCCAGTACTTC
CASSFTETQYF
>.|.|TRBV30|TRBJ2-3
TGTGCCTGGAGTGGAGGAGCTATTAGCACAGATACGCAGTATTTT
CAWSGGAISTDTQYF
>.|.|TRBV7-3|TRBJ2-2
TGTGCCAGCAGCTTACCCCGGGACTTCTTACCCGGGGAGCTGTTTTTT
CASSLPRDFLPGELFF
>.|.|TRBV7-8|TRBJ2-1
TGTGCCAGCAGCTTAGGGCGGACCACACCCTACAATGAGCAGTTCTTC
CASSLGRTTPYNEQFF
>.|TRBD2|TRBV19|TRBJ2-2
TGTGCCAGTAGTACCCCTTGGGGGACTAGCGGGAGGGCCGGGGACACCGGGGAGCTGTTTTTT
CASSTPWGTSGRAGDTGELFF
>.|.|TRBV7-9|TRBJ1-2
TGTGCCAGCAGCCCCCCTAACGGGGAATATAACTATGGCTACACCTTC
CASSPPNGEYNYGYTF
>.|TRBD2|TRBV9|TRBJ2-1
TGTGCCAGCAGCTCCTCTACCGGGACTAGTCGAGTCCCCGGGTACGGTGAGCAGTTCTTC
CASSSSTGTSRVPGYGEQFF
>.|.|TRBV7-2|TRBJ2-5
TGTGCCAGCAGCTTATACCCGGAACCAGCCTATCAAGAGACCCAGTACTTC
CASSLYPEPAYQETQYF
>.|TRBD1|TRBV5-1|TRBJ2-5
TGCGCCAGCAGCGCAGGGACAGGCTACCAAGAGACCCAGTACTTC
CASSAGTGYQETQYF
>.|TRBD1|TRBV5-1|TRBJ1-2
TGCGCCAGCAGCTTGGACGGCGGACAGGGGAGGCATGGCTACACCTTC
CASSLDGGQGRHGYTF
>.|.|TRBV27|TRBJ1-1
TGTGCCAGCACCCCCGGTTCAGGTGCGGCTGAAGCTTTCTTT
CASTPGSGAAEAFF
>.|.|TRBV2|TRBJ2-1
TGTGCCAGCAGTGCGGTTTCTTCGTGGTACAATGAGCAGTTCTTC
CASSAVSSWYNEQFF
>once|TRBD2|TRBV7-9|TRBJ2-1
TGTGCCAGCAGCTGGGGACTAGCTTCCTACAATGAGCAGTTCTTC
CASSWGLASYNEQFF
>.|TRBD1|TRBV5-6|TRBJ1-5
TGTGCCAGCAGCTTGATGACTACAGGGGATCAGCCCCAGCATTTT
CASSLMTTGDQPQHF
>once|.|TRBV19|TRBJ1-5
TGTGCCAGTAGTTGGGGGGGCGATCAGCCCCAGCATTTT
CASSWGGDQPQHF
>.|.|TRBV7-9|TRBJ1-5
TGTGCCAGCAGCTTAGCGGGAGGCAATCAGCCCCAGCATTTT
CASSLAGGNQPQHF
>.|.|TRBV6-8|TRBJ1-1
TGTGCCAGCAGTAGGGATAACACTGAAGCTTTCTTT
CASSRDNTEAFF
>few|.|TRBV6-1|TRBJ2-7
TGTGCCAGCAGTGAAGCTAGCGCGAGCTCCTACGAGCAGTACTTC
CASSEASASSYEQYF
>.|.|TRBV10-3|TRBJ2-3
TGTGCCATCAGCTTTACATTCCACTGGGCAGATACGCAGTATTTT
CAISFTFHWADTQYF
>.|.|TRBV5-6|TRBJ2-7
TGTGCCAGCAGCTATTCCTACGAGCAGTACTTC
CASSYSYEQYF
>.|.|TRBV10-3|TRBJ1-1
TGTGCCATCAGTGAGAGAGTGTCAATGAACACTGAAGCTTTCTTT
CAISERVSMNTEAFF
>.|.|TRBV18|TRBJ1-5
TGTGCCAGCTCACCGACAGAATATCAGCCCCAGCATTTT
CASSPTEYQPQHF
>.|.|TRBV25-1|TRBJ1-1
TGTGCCAGCAGTGCCTACAGAGCCACTGAAGCTTTCTTT
CASSAYRATEAFF
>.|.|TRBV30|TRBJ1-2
TGTGCCGGGGGCCCGTGGTACTATGGCTACACCTTC
CAGGPWYYGYTF
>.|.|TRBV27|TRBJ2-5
TGTGCCAGCAGTCCTAGCCGTTGGACGGTTCGGGAGACCCAGTACTTC
CASSPSRWTVRETQYF
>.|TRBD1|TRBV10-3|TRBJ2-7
TGTGCCATCAGTGACACTGACAGGGCCGAGATCTACGAGCAGTACTTC
CAISDTDRAEIYEQYF
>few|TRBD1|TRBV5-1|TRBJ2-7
TGCGCCAGCAGCCGGGGGACAGGGTTAGACGAGCAGTACTTC
CASSRGTGLDEQYF
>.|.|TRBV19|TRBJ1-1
TGTGCCAGTAGTATAGGGGACTACATGAACACTGAAGCTTTCTTT
CASSIGDYMNTEAFF
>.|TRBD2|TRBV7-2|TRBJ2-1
TGTGCCAGCAGCTCGATATTCCTAGCGGGAGGGCCTTATGAGCAGTTCTTC
CASSSIFLAGGPYEQFF
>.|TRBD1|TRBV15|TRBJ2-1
TGTGCCACCAGCCCCGACAGGGGGACTCGATACAATGAGCAGTTCTTC
CATSPDRGTRYNEQFF
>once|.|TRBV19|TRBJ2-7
TGTGCCAGTTCCAGAGTGGGCGACGAGCAGTACTTC
CASSRVGDEQYF
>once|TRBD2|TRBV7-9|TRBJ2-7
TGTGCCAGCAGCTCGTCGACTAGCGGGAGTGGCGAGCAGTACTTC
CASSSSTSGSGEQYF
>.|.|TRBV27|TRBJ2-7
TGTGCCAGCAGTCCGACCGGAGCGGTGGAGCGGTACTTC
CASSPTGAVERYF
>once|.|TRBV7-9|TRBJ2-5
TGTGCCAGCAGCCCCGAGCTCGGGACAATTGGGGGGGAGACCCAGTACTTC
CASSPELGTIGGETQYF
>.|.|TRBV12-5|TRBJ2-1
TGTGCTAGTGGTTTGGCCGCCACCTACAATGAGCAGTTCTTC
CASGLAATYNEQFF
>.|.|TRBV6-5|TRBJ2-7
TGTGCCAGCAGTGACAGTCTCTACGAGCAGTACTTC
CASSDSLYEQYF
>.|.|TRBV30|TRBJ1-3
TGTGCCTGGAGTGGAGACAGGAGCTCTGGAAACACCATATATTTT
CAWSGDRSSGNTIYF
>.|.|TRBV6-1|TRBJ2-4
TGTGCCAGCAGTGTGTGGGGGTGGTGGGACATTCAGTACTTC
CASSVWGWWDIQYF
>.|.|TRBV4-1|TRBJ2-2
TGCGCCAGCACCACAGCCGGGGAGCTGTTTTTT
CASTTAGELFF
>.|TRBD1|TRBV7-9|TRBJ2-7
TGTGCCAGCAGCCATGGCCTGCTGACTGACAGGGGCTACGAGCAGTACTTC
CASSHGLLTDRGYEQYF
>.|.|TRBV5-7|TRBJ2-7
TGTGCCAGCAGCTTGTCGGCCCACGAGCAGTACTTC
CASSLSAHEQYF
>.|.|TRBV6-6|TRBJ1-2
TGTGCCAGCAGTTACAGGCCCTCTAACTATGGCTACACCTTC
CASSYRPSNYGYTF
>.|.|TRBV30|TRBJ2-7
TGTGCCTGGAGTGTAGGGCGGGTTTACGAGCAGTACTTC
CAWSVGRVYEQYF
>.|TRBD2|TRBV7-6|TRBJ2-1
TGTGCCAGCAGCCGACGGACTAGCGGGAGGGATGATGAGCAGTTCTTC
CASSRRTSGRDDEQFF
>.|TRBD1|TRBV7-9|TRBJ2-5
TGTGCCAGCAGCTTAAGGGACAGGGGGGACGAGACCCAGTACTTC
CASSLRDRGDETQYF
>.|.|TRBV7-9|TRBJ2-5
TGTGCCAGCAGCTTAGCCACCCCCCAAGAGACCCAGTACTTC
CASSLATPQETQYF
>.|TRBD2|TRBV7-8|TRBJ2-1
TGTGCCAGCAGCTCGCAAGCGGGAAAATACAATGAGCAGTTCTTC
CASSSQAGKYNEQFF
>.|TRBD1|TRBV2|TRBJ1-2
TGTGCCAGCAGTGAATGGGGGGACAGGGGAACCCTCTATGGCTACACCTTC
CASSEWGDRGTLYGYTF
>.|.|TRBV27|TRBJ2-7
TGTGCCAGCAGTTTATTACCCCTCTCCGAGCAGTACTTC
CASSLLPLSEQYF
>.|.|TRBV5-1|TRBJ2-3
TGCGCCAGCAGCTTGTCGGAAGATACGCAGTATTTT
CASSLSEDTQYF
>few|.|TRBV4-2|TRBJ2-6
TGTGCCAGCAGCCACAACTCTGGGGCCAACGTCCTGACTTTC
CASSHNSGANVLTF
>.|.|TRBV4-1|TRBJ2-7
TGCGCCAGCAGCCCCGTTGGTCTCGCCGGTCCCGAGCAGTACTTC
CASSPVGLAGPEQYF